Following are 24 T cell receptor beta chains from one sample sequenced in a study of blood T cell repertoires in COVID-19. Repertoires were generated with immunoSEQ multiplex PCR, while TCRdb's copy carries only in-frame clones and drops some. The repertoire holds approximately 140,000 clones, with 88% as singletons. Sequencing was performed on peripheral blood. These receptor sequences come from a human donor in a cohort sampled during active COVID-19.

The rearrangement links TRBV9 to TRBJ1-2; a possible D gene is TRBD1 (6 bases). Germline CDR1 is SGDLS and CDR2 is YYNGEE. The CDR3 extends over 18 amino acids. Trimming stripped 3 bases from V and 4 bases from J, with 25 bases between. The CDR3 coding sequence is TGTGCCAGCAGCGGGGACACAGGACCGAGTCGTTTGGCCTATGGCTACACCTTC. Its translation is CASSGDTGPSRLAYGYTF.

The V call is TRBV6-1, the J call TRBJ2-1; 12 bases are shared with TRBD2. The CDR3 is 14 residues long. The V gene's germline CDR1 is MNHNS and CDR2 SASEGT. V was clipped by 8 bases and J by 6 bases; unmatched bases: 5. Here the CDR3 DNA reads TGTGCCAGCCGACTAGCGGGGGCCGTCAATGAGCAGTTCTTC. It codes for CASRLAGAVNEQFF.

The chain joins TRBV9 to TRBJ2-3; 8 bases align to TRBD2. Germline V gene lookup returns CDR1 SGDLS and CDR2 YYNGEE. This CDR3 is built from 16 residues. Trimming cost V 0 bases and J 2 bases; bases outside gene matches: 5. In DNA, the CDR3 is TGTGCCAGCAGCGTAGCCCCAGCGGGGGCCACAGATACGCAGTATTTT. This sequence encodes CASSVAPAGATDTQYF.

V gene TRBV7-2 combines with J gene TRBJ1-4; weak D call: TRBD1 (6 bases). V lost 1 base to trimming and J lost 8 bases, with 14 bases between them. In germline, CDR1 is SGHTA, CDR2 FQGNSA. This CDR3 comprises 15 residues. The CDR3 reads CASSLGGQVGEKLFF. The CDR3 nucleotides read TGTGCCAGCAGCTTAGGGGGGCAGGTGGGCGAAAAACTGTTTTTT.

This clone was counted between two and nine times. The chain is built from TRBV3-1 (or the pseudogene TRBV3-2) and TRBJ2-7; 7 bases are a match to TRBD1. The trim removed 1 base at V and 2 bases at J, leaving 2 bases unmatched. Germline assignment: CDR1 LGHDT and CDR2 YNNKEL (reference sequence). This CDR3 contains 14 residues. CDR3 bases: TGTGCCAGCAGCCAAGGGACAGGTACCTACGAGCAGTACTTC. It translates to CASSQGTGTYEQYF.

This clone has only a few counts. The rearrangement uses TRBV3-1 (or the pseudogene TRBV3-2) and TRBJ1-5; TRBD1 might be the D (6 bases). Germline V CDR1 and CDR2: LGHDT, YNNKEL (reference sequence). This CDR3 spans 17 amino acids. V lost 4 bases and J lost 3, with 19 bases in between. The DNA of the CDR3 is TGTGCCAGCAGCCTTGGATTTTACAGGGTCCCCAATCAGCCCCAGCATTTT. Translating it yields CASSLGFYRVPNQPQHF.

The chain carries TRBV27 and TRBJ2-7, with 7 bases identical to TRBD1. Germline-derived CDR1 and CDR2 are MNHEY and SMNVEV (reference sequence). This CDR3 region has 15 residues. V was pared by 5 bases and J by 0 bases, with 7 bases of the junction left unmatched. CDR3 sequence: CASSPGQLNSYEQYF. The CDR3 coding sequence is TGTGCCAGCAGTCCGGGACAGTTAAACTCCTACGAGCAGTACTTC.

The chain combines TRBV4-3 with TRBJ1-6; the D gene is possibly TRBD1 (5 bases). V was pared by 0 bases and J by 7 bases, with 13 bases between. The CDR3 is 16 amino acids. The germline gives CDR1 LGHNA, CDR2 YSLEER. The CDR3 region has the DNA TGCGCCAGCAGCCAAGAAGGGTTTGGGGCCAATTCACCCCTCCACTTT. It specifies CASSQEGFGANSPLHF.

The rearrangement uses TRBV3-1 (or the pseudogene TRBV3-2) and TRBJ2-1; maybe TRBD1 (5 bases). The V end was cut by 1 base, the J end by 6 bases, with 10 bases between. This CDR3 is 14 amino acids long. Germline V gives CDR1 LGHDT, CDR2 YNNKEL (reference sequence). CDR3 sequence reads: CASSQGGPGNEQFF. In DNA form, the CDR3 reads TGTGCCAGCAGCCAAGGGGGCCCGGGCAATGAGCAGTTCTTC.

The chain combines TRBV18 with TRBJ2-1; 9 bases align to TRBD2. The CDR3 extends over 15 amino acids. V lost 6 bases, J lost 6 bases, and 9 bases stayed unmatched. The germline V gene has CDR1 KGHSH and CDR2 LQKENI. CDR3 amino acids: CASSPRGGVSNEQFF. In DNA, the CDR3 is TGTGCCAGCTCCCCGCGGGGGGGCGTAAGCAATGAGCAGTTCTTC.

Only a few counts were recorded for this clone. The CDR3 DNA is TGTGCCAGCAGCTCGACAGGGTCCTATGGCTACACCTTC. Amino acid sequence: CASSSTGSYGYTF. The chain has TRBV7-6 and TRBJ1-2, with 7 bases aligning to TRBD1. The V gene end was trimmed by 4 bases and the J gene end by 4 bases; junction bases not matched to a gene: 3. Looked up from germline, CDR1 is SGHVS and CDR2 is FNYEAQ. This CDR3 contains 13 residues.

In its sample, this clone was seen a few times. V usage is TRBV2 and J usage is TRBJ1-2; D may be TRBD1 (5 bases). V was cut by 3 bases and J by 7 bases, with 21 bases left in between. CDR3 size: 16 residues. Germline V gene data show CDR1 as SNHLY and CDR2 as FYNNEI. The CDR3, as DNA: TGTGCCAGCAGTGAGCAGGGCACGCGTCCTCTTGGTGGCTACACCTTC. Encoded protein: CASSEQGTRPLGGYTF.

V is TRBV9 and J is TRBJ1-2; 7 nucleotides align to TRBD1. Germline lookup yields CDR1 SGDLS and CDR2 YYNGEE. With 0 bases clipped from V and 0 bases from J, the junction kept 11 bases outside the gene matches. The CDR3 has 18 residues. CDR3 protein: CASSVGFEGGKANYGYTF. In nucleotides, the CDR3 is TGTGCCAGCAGCGTAGGGTTTGAAGGGGGCAAAGCTAACTATGGCTACACCTTC.

This chain links TRBV4-1 with TRBJ1-1; TRBD1 matches at 10 bases. The V gene's germline CDR1 is MGHRA and CDR2 YSYEKL. V trimming: 2 bases; J trimming: 5 bases; junction bases outside the gene matches: 17. The length of the CDR3 is 19 residues. CDR3 sequence reads: CASSQRSGTGDDVRTEAFF. CDR3 bases: TGCGCCAGCAGCCAACGGTCCGGGACAGGGGATGATGTGAGGACTGAAGCTTTCTTT.

DNA for the CDR3: TGTGCCAGCAGTTACCAAACCCCTAGCCGGGCCATTCAGTACTTC. This translates into CASSYQTPSRAIQYF. This chain uses TRBV6-6 with TRBJ2-4; a weak D match, TRBD2 (5 bases). Looked up from germline, CDR1 is MNHNY and CDR2 is SVGAGI (reference sequence). The length of the CDR3 is 15 residues. V gave up 2 bases and J gave up 9 bases, with 17 bases separating them.

J is TRBJ1-1 and V is TRBV4-1; 7 nucleotides align to TRBD1. CDR3 size: 16 residues. Trimming at V came to 2 bases and at J to 1 base, leaving 7 bases not matched to a gene. The germline V gene has CDR1 MGHRA and CDR2 YSYEKL. The DNA for the CDR3 is TGCGCCAGCAGCCAATCCGGACAGGCGGGGAACACTGAAGCTTTCTTT. Encoded protein: CASSQSGQAGNTEAFF.

The rearrangement uses TRBV7-9 and TRBJ2-7; TRBD1 matches 7 bases. CDR3 length equals 13 residues. Germline assignment: CDR1 SEHNR and CDR2 FQNEAQ (reference sequence). Trimming at V came to 5 bases and at J to 4 bases, leaving 5 bases not matched to a gene. The CDR3 loop reads CASSRGTEYEQYF. As DNA, the CDR3 is TGTGCCAGCAGCCGAGGGACAGAATACGAGCAGTACTTC.

The chain has TRBV7-9 and TRBJ2-3; 12 nucleotides line up with TRBD2. Germline V gene data show CDR1 as SEHNR and CDR2 as FQNEAQ (reference sequence). V lost 5 bases and J lost 3; bases outside the gene matches: 6. This CDR3 region has 16 residues. This CDR3 reads CASSNPSGGATDTQYF. The DNA of the CDR3 is TGTGCCAGCAGCAACCCTAGCGGGGGGGCGACAGATACGCAGTATTTT.

This sequence joins TRBV10-3 and TRBJ2-7, with 10 bases matching TRBD2. Germline CDR1 is ENHRY and CDR2 is SYGVKD. The CDR3 sequence is 14 residues long. V was clipped by 6 bases and J by 0 bases; unmatched bases: 2. CDR3: CAIRSSGGSYEQYF. Here the CDR3 DNA reads TGTGCCATCAGATCTAGCGGGGGCTCCTACGAGCAGTACTTC.

Here the CDR3 reads CASSLSGQQETQYF. The CDR3 region has the DNA TGTGCCAGCAGCTTATCGGGACAGCAAGAGACCCAGTACTTC. The chain couples TRBV7-2 to TRBJ2-5; 7 nucleotides match TRBD1. The V and J ends lost 2 bases and 2 bases, in that order; junction bases with no gene match: 2. The length of the CDR3 is 14 residues. Germline assignment: CDR1 SGHTA and CDR2 FQGNSA.

The CDR3 reads CASSLGPNSYNEQFF. The CDR3 bases are TGTGCCAGCAGCTTGGGGCCGAACTCCTACAATGAGCAGTTCTTC. The V call is TRBV5-5, the J call TRBJ2-1, with no clear D. This CDR3 is 15 amino acids long. Germline V lookup: CDR1 SGHKS, CDR2 YYEKEE (reference sequence). Trimming removed 0 bases from V and 0 bases from J, with 7 bases in between.

V gene TRBV27 combines with J gene TRBJ1-4; D is possibly TRBD1 (6 bases). The CDR3 consists of 13 residues. V shed 6 bases and J shed 5 bases, with 10 bases lying between them. Germline assignment: CDR1 MNHEY and CDR2 SMNVEV (reference sequence). CDR3 residues: CASSWTENEKLFF. The CDR3 region has the DNA TGTGCCAGCAGCTGGACAGAGAATGAAAAACTGTTTTTT.

This clone was counted once. The CDR3 nucleotides are TGTGCCAGCTCACCATACAGCCAAGAGACCCAGTACTTC. Protein: CASSPYSQETQYF. The rearrangement joins TRBV18 to TRBJ2-5; D uncertain. The germline V and J ends were trimmed by 2 bases and 1 base, with 5 bases remaining between them. This CDR3 comprises 13 residues. Germline CDR1 is KGHSH and CDR2 is LQKENI.

This sequence joins TRBV6-5 and TRBJ2-1, with D possibly TRBD1 on 5 matching bases. The CDR3 has 15 amino acids. From germline, CDR1 is MNHEY and CDR2 SVGAGI. V was pared by 5 bases and J by 7 bases, with 18 bases between. The CDR3 protein is CASSLTGRSGNEQFF. The CDR3 DNA follows: TGTGCCAGCAGTCTCACAGGTAGAAGTGGGAATGAGCAGTTCTTC.